The source of this TCR beta chain is a study of shared T cell receptors in the human thymus. The germline CDR1 and CDR2 sequences are MNHNY and SVGAGI (reference sequence). Trimming left V 7 bases short and J 1 base short, with 13 bases between. This CDR3 comprises 14 residues. TCRdb's copy holds only in-frame clones and misses some; the assay was immunoSEQ multiplex PCR. This table holds 630,000 or so clones, more than 70% found once. Another study also made use of these data, one on human thymus T cells. That report notes: Donation came from healthy Finnish infants having corrective surgery for congenital heart defects. Resected material from corrective heart surgery provided the thymus tissue analysed. What appeared biased in thymic and blood repertoires was the usage of V and J genes. Related research described strongly overlapping thymic repertoires in unrelated people.

V and J are TRBV6-6 and TRBJ1-1; a possible D gene is TRBD1 (5 bases). The sequence came from a boy under two years old with a congenital heart defect. The source material was thymocytes. CDR3 DNA: TGTGCCAGCACGGCTCCGGACAAGAACACTGAAGCTTTCTTT. Translated, it gives CASTAPDKNTEAFF.